The clone carrying this TCR beta chain was seen more than once but under ten times. This sample is drawn from a study of blood T cell repertoires in COVID-19. Libraries were prepared by immunoSEQ multiplex PCR; TCRdb keeps only in-frame clonotypes and omits some of them. The data hold roughly 200,000 clones, with 83% observed a single time. The sequence was collected from a human donor in a cohort sampled during active COVID-19. The sample taken for sequencing was peripheral blood.

The CDR3 loop is CASCSLGQGYFGYTF. The DNA for the CDR3 is TGTGCCAGCTGTTCCCTGGGACAGGGTTACTTTGGCTACACCTTC. V and J are TRBV27 and TRBJ1-2, with 9 bases that match TRBD1. Germline loops: CDR1 MNHEY, CDR2 SMNVEV (reference sequence). The trim removed 8 bases at V and 7 bases at J, leaving 14 bases unmatched. The CDR3 is made up of 15 amino acids.